These 19 T cell receptor beta chains originate from one sample sequenced in a study of T cell changes during pregnancy in multiple sclerosis. The method was immunoSEQ multiplex PCR; TCRdb's version includes in-frame clones alone and lacks a portion of them. The table has 45,000 to 60,000 clones, about 92% seen once; the top ten hold approximately 0.2%. Specimen: CD4+ T cells from peripheral blood mononuclear cells, collected in the second trimester of pregnancy. Source of these receptors: a female donor with multiple sclerosis, enrolled in a pregnancy study.

The CDR3 here is CASSYGLAGGLQETQYF. CDR3 bases: TGTGCCAGCAGTTATGGACTAGCGGGGGGACTTCAAGAGACCCAGTACTTC. The chain joins TRBV5-5 to TRBJ2-5; TRBD2 matches at 14 bases. V dropped 5 bases and J dropped 2; count of bases not matched to a gene: 8. The CDR3 length is 17 residues. Germline lookup yields CDR1 SGHKS and CDR2 YYEKEE (reference sequence).

CDR3 coding DNA: TGTGCCAGCAGCTTAAAGGCCAGGGGCGTGGGGCTTTACAATGAGCAGTTCTTC. This codes for CASSLKARGVGLYNEQFF. This rearrangement joins TRBV7-3 to TRBJ2-1; possible D gene TRBD1, 6 bases. This CDR3 has 18 residues. Trimming left V 1 base short and J 4 bases short, with 20 bases between. Per the germline V gene, CDR1 is SGHTA and CDR2 is FQGTGA.

The CDR3 nucleotides are TGTGCCAGCAGTGTTTCCCGGGGCGGGGGGTTCTATGGCTACACCTTC. It codes for CASSVSRGGGFYGYTF. The genes are TRBV2 and TRBJ1-2, with D tentatively TRBD1 (5 bases). The CDR3 extends over 16 amino acids. CDR1 is SNHLY and CDR2 is FYNNEI in the germline V gene. Deletions cut 4 bases from V and 4 bases from J, with 19 bases between. The complete variable domain, with remaining parts taken from reference TRBV2 and TRBJ1-2, reads EPEVTQTPSHQVTQMGQEVILRCVPISNHLYFYWYRQILGQKVEFLVSFYNNEISEKSEIFDDQFSVERPDGSNFTLKIRSTKLEDSAMYFCASSVSRGGGFYGYTFGSGTRLTVV.

This chain joins TRBV28 and TRBJ2-1, with 9 positions matching TRBD1. Germline lookup yields CDR1 MDHEN and CDR2 SYDVKM. The CDR3 has 17 residues. Losses at the gene ends were 2 bases for V and 7 bases for J; bases not matched to a gene: 12. CDR3 DNA: TGTGCCAGCAGTTTACCTGGAAAGAGACAGGGGGGGAATGAGCAGTTCTTC. This codes for CASSLPGKRQGGNEQFF.

This chain links TRBV10-3 with TRBJ2-3; D is possibly TRBD2 (5 bases). Per germline, CDR1 ENHRY and CDR2 SYGVKD. Between the trimmed V and J ends, which lost 8 bases and 6 bases, there was a span of 6 bases. The CDR3 totals 10 residues. In DNA form, the CDR3 reads TGTGCCATCGGGGAGGATACGCAGTATTTT. This sequence encodes CAIGEDTQYF.

Notes on this clone: An end of the junction does not agree with germline; a read error may underlie this. The rearrangement joins TRBV10-1 to TRBJ2-5; TRBD2 might be the D (7 bases). The CDR3 has 15 residues. Germline CDR1 reads WNHNN; CDR2 reads SYGVQD (reference sequence). CDR3 region: CASSESGGAQQTQYF. The CDR3 bases are TGCGCCAGCAGTGAGTCAGGGGGGGCCCAACAGACCCAGTACTTC.

V and J are TRBV30 and TRBJ2-7, with 12 bases aligning to TRBD1. Germline V CDR1 and CDR2: GTSNPN, SVGIG (reference sequence). The trim removed 0 bases at V and 4 bases at J, leaving 4 bases unmatched. The CDR3 contains 15 residues. Here the CDR3 reads CAWSVRDRGLYEQYF. CDR3 in DNA: TGTGCCTGGAGTGTACGGGACAGGGGGCTGTACGAGCAGTACTTC. The variable domain in full, completed from reference TRBV30 and TRBJ2-7, reads SQTIHQWPATLVQPVGSPLSLECTVEGTSNPNLYWYRQAAGRGLQLLFYSVGIGQISSEVPQNLSASRPQDRQFILSSKKLLLSDSGFYLCAWSVRDRGLYEQYFGPGTRLTVT.

V gene TRBV6-6 combines with J gene TRBJ1-1, with 8 bases lining up with TRBD1. CDR3 size: 15 residues. V dropped 2 bases and J dropped 1; count of bases not matched to a gene: 3. CDR1 and CDR2 (germline): MNHNY, SVGAGI (reference sequence). The CDR3 nucleotides read TGTGCCAGCAGTTACGTCGGGACAGGGAACACTGAAGCTTTCTTT. Its translation: CASSYVGTGNTEAFF.

The chain is built from TRBV19 and TRBJ1-2; 9 bases agree with TRBD1. After removal of 3 bases from V and 3 bases from J, the junction contained 5 bases not matched to a gene. The germline V gene encodes CDR1 LNHDA and CDR2 SQIVND (reference sequence). This CDR3 spans 15 amino acids. The CDR3 nucleotides read TGTGCCAGTAGTATCCCGGGACAGGGCGACTATGGCTACACCTTC. It codes for CASSIPGQGDYGYTF.

This chain connects TRBV6-4 to TRBJ2-1; D is possibly TRBD1 (6 bases). This CDR3 comprises 15 residues. V was pared by 4 bases and J by 5 bases, with 15 bases between. The V gene's germline CDR1 is MRHNA and CDR2 SNTAGT. CDR3 coding DNA: TGTGCCAGCAGTGTGAACGGTGGGGACAACAATGAGCAGTTCTTC. As protein: CASSVNGGDNNEQFF.

V and J are TRBV6-5 and TRBJ2-5; a weak D match, TRBD2 (7 bases). Trimming stripped 2 bases from V and 2 bases from J, with 12 bases between. Germline CDR1 reads MNHEY; CDR2 reads SVGAGI. CDR3 length: 15 residues. The CDR3 sequence is CASSYGGARQETQYF. The CDR3 DNA reads TGTGCCAGCAGTTACGGGGGGGCGCGGCAAGAGACCCAGTACTTC.

A few counts support this clone. The rearrangement uses TRBV2 and TRBJ2-1; D gene uncertain. Trimming took 7 bases from V and 3 from J, leaving 4 bases between them. Germline CDR1 is SNHLY and CDR2 is FYNNEI. The CDR3 consists of 11 residues. The CDR3 nucleotides are TGTGCCAGCACCTACTACAATGAGCAGTTCTTC. Translated: CASTYYNEQFF. The whole variable domain, remainder taken from reference TRBV2 and TRBJ2-1, is EPEVTQTPSHQVTQMGQEVILRCVPISNHLYFYWYRQILGQKVEFLVSFYNNEISEKSEIFDDQFSVERPDGSNFTLKIRSTKLEDSAMYFCASTYYNEQFFGPGTRLTVL.

This chain connects TRBV5-6 to TRBJ1-3; unclear D gene. CDR1 is SGHDT, CDR2 YYEEEE, per germline. The V end lost 0 bases, the J end lost 4 bases, and 11 bases lay between the germline ends. The CDR3 is made up of 15 amino acids. The CDR3 protein is CASSLVSGIGNTIYF. In DNA, the CDR3 is TGTGCCAGCAGCTTGGTGTCCGGGATCGGAAACACCATATATTTT. Full variable domain (missing parts from reference TRBV5-6 and TRBJ1-3): DAGVTQSPTHLIKTRGQQVTLRCSPKSGHDTVSWYQQALGQGPQFIFQYYEEEERQRGNFPDRFSGHQFPNYSSELNVNALLLGDSALYLCASSLVSGIGNTIYFGEGSWLTVV.

The chain joins TRBV27 to TRBJ2-3, with TRBD2 identical over 13 bases. The V gene's germline CDR1 is MNHEY and CDR2 SMNVEV (reference sequence). The CDR3 length is 20 residues. The V gene end was trimmed by 5 bases and the J gene end by 2 bases; junction bases not matched to a gene: 16. CDR3 in DNA: TGTGCCAGCAGTCGCAGACTAGCGGGAGGTCCTACCTTGATCACAGATACGCAGTATTTT. Its protein is CASSRRLAGGPTLITDTQYF.

This chain connects TRBV19 to TRBJ2-1; 10 bases map to TRBD2. Germline-derived CDR1 and CDR2 are LNHDA and SQIVND (reference sequence). The J segment lost 6 bases and the V segment lost 4 bases, leaving 9 bases of the junction unmatched. The CDR3 is 16 residues long. The CDR3 DNA sequence: TGTGCCAGTAGTACCAACCTAGCGGGAGTAGGCAATGAGCAGTTCTTC. Residues: CASSTNLAGVGNEQFF.

V usage is TRBV5-1 and J usage is TRBJ2-7; D unresolved. V lost 2 bases to trimming and J lost 0 bases, with 12 bases between them. There are 15 residues in the CDR3. The germline CDR1 and CDR2 sequences are SGHRS and YFSETQ. The CDR3 loop is CASSLGRSSSYEQYF. In nucleotides, the CDR3 is TGCGCCAGCAGCTTAGGTAGGAGCAGCTCCTACGAGCAGTACTTC.

V usage is TRBV6-6 and J usage is TRBJ1-2; tentative D call: TRBD1 (5 bases). Germline CDR1 and CDR2: MNHNY and SVGAGI (reference sequence). CDR3 length equals 14 residues. V lost 0 bases to trimming and J lost 7 bases, with 12 bases between them. The CDR3 sequence: CASSYSGRAGGYTF. CDR3 DNA: TGTGCCAGCAGTTACTCGGGCAGGGCCGGTGGCTACACCTTC.

This sequence joins TRBV5-1 and TRBJ2-7, with D possibly TRBD2 on 5 matching bases. The CDR3 is 15 amino acids. Germline CDR1 reads SGHRS; CDR2 reads YFSETQ. Between the trimmed V and J ends, which lost 1 base and 6 bases, there was a span of 17 bases. DNA for the CDR3: TGCGCCAGCAGCTTGAACCCTGCGAGGGTTGCCGAGCAGTACTTC. It yields the protein CASSLNPARVAEQYF.

V is TRBV7-2 and J is TRBJ1-2; TRBD1 matches at 7 bases. J was trimmed by 4 bases and V by 5 bases; bases with no gene match: 7. Per germline, CDR1 SGHTA and CDR2 FQGNSA. The CDR3 is 14 amino acids. The CDR3 reads CASSPQGDSYGYTF. The DNA of the CDR3 is TGTGCCAGCAGCCCTCAGGGGGACTCCTATGGCTACACCTTC.